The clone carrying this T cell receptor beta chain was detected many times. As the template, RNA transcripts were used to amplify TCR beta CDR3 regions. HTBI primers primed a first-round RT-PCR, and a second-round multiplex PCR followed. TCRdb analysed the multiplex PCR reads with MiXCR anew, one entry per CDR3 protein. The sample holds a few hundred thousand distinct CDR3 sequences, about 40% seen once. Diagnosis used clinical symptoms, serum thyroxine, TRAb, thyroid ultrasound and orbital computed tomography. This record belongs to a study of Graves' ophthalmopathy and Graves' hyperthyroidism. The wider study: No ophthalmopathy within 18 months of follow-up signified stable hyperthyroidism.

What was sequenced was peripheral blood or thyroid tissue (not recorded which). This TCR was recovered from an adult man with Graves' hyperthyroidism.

The CDR3 nucleotides read TGCAGCGTTTCACAGGGGGCGAGCTCCTACGAGCAGTACTTC. The encoded protein is CSVSQGASSYEQYF. The V and J genes are TRBV29-1 and TRBJ2-7, with 9 bases fitting TRBD1. V was clipped by 5 bases and J by 0 bases; unmatched bases: 5. The CDR3 covers 14 residues. CDR1 SQVTM and CDR2 ANQGSEA come from the germline V gene.